The 10 T cell receptor beta chains listed next were all sequenced from one sample in a study of T cells after yellow fever vaccination. TCRdb ran MiXCR on the 5' RACE reads and lists one entry per CDR3 protein. The sample has some 390,000 distinct CDR3 sequences; around 20% are singletons. Sequenced here: PBMCs, sampled before the yellow fever booster vaccination. These receptors all come from a man between 18 and 29 years old who received the YFV17D yellow fever vaccine.

This rearrangement joins TRBV5-6 to TRBJ2-3, with D perhaps TRBD2 (5 bases). This CDR3 has 14 residues. Germline CDR1 and CDR2: SGHDT and YYEEEE. Trimming took 1 base from V and 6 from J, leaving 12 bases between them. The CDR3 DNA follows: TGTGCCAGCAGCTTGTTCTTAGCGCCCGATACGCAGTATTTT. The encoded protein is CASSLFLAPDTQYF.

This chain links TRBV12-3 or TRBV12-4 with TRBJ2-1; no firm D call. V shed 3 bases and J shed 8 bases, with 8 bases lying between them. The CDR3 has 12 amino acids. CDR3 in amino acids: CASSFLRDEQFF. DNA for the CDR3: TGTGCCAGCAGTTTTTTAAGGGATGAGCAGTTCTTC.

The chain uses TRBV6-1 and TRBJ1-2; D is possibly TRBD1 (5 bases). V was cut by 6 bases and J by 3 bases, with 17 bases left in between. Germline V gene sequence: CDR1 MNHNS, CDR2 SASEGT. The length of the CDR3 is 15 residues. The CDR3 is CASSQDSTFHYGYTF. CDR3 nucleotides: TGTGCCAGCAGCCAAGACAGTACCTTTCACTATGGCTACACCTTC.

There are a few counts of this clonotype. V gene TRBV7-2 combines with J gene TRBJ2-3; TRBD1 matches at 7 bases. The V gene's germline CDR1 is SGHTA and CDR2 FQGNSA. This CDR3 has 13 amino acids. Losses at the gene ends were 7 bases for V and 5 bases for J; bases not matched to a gene: 6. The CDR3: CASTGQVVDTQYF. Here the CDR3 DNA reads TGTGCCAGCACCGGACAGGTAGTAGATACGCAGTATTTT.

A few counts support this clonotype. The rearrangement uses TRBV7-8 and TRBJ2-5; 12 bases agree with TRBD2. The CDR3 has 15 residues. The V gene end was trimmed by 4 bases and the J gene end by 5 bases; junction bases not matched to a gene: 5. Germline CDR1 SGHVS, CDR2 FQNEAQ. The CDR3 loop is CASSSSGGAVETQYF. CDR3 DNA sequence: TGTGCCAGCAGCTCTAGCGGGGGGGCCGTGGAGACCCAGTACTTC.

The gene calls are TRBV5-1 and TRBJ2-1; 8 bases line up with TRBD1. The CDR3 extends over 15 amino acids. V shed 4 bases, J shed 9 bases, and the junction held 12 bases outside the gene matches. CDR1 and CDR2 (germline): SGHRS, YFSETQ. The CDR3 loop is CASSPDWTGLFEQFF. CDR3 nucleotides: TGCGCCAGCAGCCCGGACTGGACAGGGTTGTTTGAGCAGTTCTTC.

This clonotype was detected a few times. The chain couples TRBV7-8 to TRBJ1-2; D unclear. The CDR3 has 11 residues. Trimming removed 6 bases at V and 13 bases at J, with 15 bases between. The V gene's germline CDR1 is SGHVS and CDR2 FQNEAQ. CDR3 sequence reads: CASSYGPFFTF. The CDR3 DNA follows: TGTGCCAGCAGTTACGGGCCATTCTTCACCTTC. The whole variable domain, filled in from reference TRBV7-8 and TRBJ1-2, reads GAGVSQSPRYKVAKRGQDVALRCDPISGHVSLFWYQQALGQGPEFLTYFQNEAQLDKSGLPSDRFFAERPEGSVSTLKIQRTQQEDSAVYLCASSYGPFFTFGSGTRLTVV.

This chain uses TRBV7-9 with TRBJ1-2; D gene uncertain. Trimming took 1 base from V and 14 from J, leaving 17 bases between them. This CDR3 is built from 13 residues. Germline CDR1 is SEHNR and CDR2 is FQNEAQ (reference sequence). CDR3 sequence reads: CASSLVGIADPTF. The CDR3 nucleotides are TGTGCCAGCAGCTTAGTCGGTATCGCGGACCCGACCTTC.

This sequence joins TRBV20-1 and TRBJ1-2; weak D call: TRBD1 (5 bases). V gave up 6 bases and J gave up 0 bases, with 14 bases separating them. Germline V CDR1 and CDR2: DFQATT, SNEGSKA (reference sequence). The CDR3 extends over 14 amino acids. CDR3 nucleotide sequence: TGCAGTGCCGTTGGTGGGGCAGCTAACTATGGCTACACCTTC. Translation: CSAVGGAANYGYTF.

This clonotype was seen many times. This chain uses TRBV12-3 or TRBV12-4 with TRBJ2-7, with 9 nucleotides matching TRBD1. The CDR3 length is 16 residues. V shed 4 bases and J 4 bases; nucleotides not matched to a gene: 11. CDR3 protein: CASSSGEGQGSYEQYF. The CDR3 DNA is TGTGCCAGCAGTTCTGGAGAGGGACAGGGATCGTACGAGCAGTACTTC.